This TCR beta chain was captured in a study of cytomegalovirus exposure and HLA in healthy donors. Whole-study context: Around 86 million unique TCRs, all from HLA-typed donors, were included in an early release of the data. Findings and caveats of the study: Cytomegalovirus-associated status was assigned to fewer than 200 TCR beta chains. The records held CMV serostatus as the only immune exposure information.

Looked up from germline, CDR1 is SGDLS and CDR2 is YYNGEE. CDR3 length equals 13 residues. The V and J ends lost 4 bases and 6 bases, in that order; junction bases with no gene match: 5. To note about this clone: The target antigen is unknown.

PCR involved 60 Vbeta and 13 Jbeta primers. Here immunoSEQ multiplex PCR was the method, and the copy in TCRdb shows in-frame clones only, minus some. Counted here are 150,000 to 200,000 clones, approximately 78% occurring once; the ten biggest clones make up 7.5% to 9.5%. The source of this sequence is a male donor in good health and CMV-seropositive. The rearrangement links TRBV9 to TRBJ1-1; 8 bases line up with TRBD1. The source material was PBMCs. CDR3: CASSFTGGAEAFF. CDR3 in DNA: TGTGCCAGCAGCTTCACAGGGGGTGCTGAAGCTTTCTTT. Combining the CDR3 with reference TRBV9 and TRBJ1-1 gives the whole variable domain DSGVTQTPKHLITATGQRVTLRCSPRSGDLSVYWYQQSLDQGLQFLIQYYNGEERAKGNILERFSAQQFPDLHSELNLSSLELGDSALYFCASSFTGGAEAFFGQGTRLTVV.